The 11 T cell receptor beta chains presented below share a single source sample, sequenced in a study of blood T cell repertoires in COVID-19. Method: immunoSEQ multiplex PCR; TCRdb's copy keeps in-frame clones and lacks some. The sample has 120,000 to 150,000 clones; about 83% are singletons. The source material was peripheral blood. All receptors come from a woman aged 45-60 years with active or convalescent COVID-19.

The rearrangement uses TRBV24-1 and TRBJ2-7; D unresolved. Germline assignment: CDR1 KGHDR and CDR2 SFDVKD. V lost 9 bases to trimming and J lost 0 bases, with 11 bases between them. There are 13 residues in the CDR3. CDR3 nucleotides: TGTGCCACCGAGGATAGCTACTCCTACGAGCAGTACTTC. This translates into CATEDSYSYEQYF.

This chain joins TRBV28 and TRBJ1-5; 9 bases are a match to TRBD1. Germline CDR1 and CDR2: MDHEN and SYDVKM. The trim removed 7 bases at V and 7 bases at J, leaving 11 bases unmatched. The CDR3 runs 15 residues. CDR3 DNA sequence: TGTGCCAGCAATCGACAGGGGGGCAAAGGGCAGCCCCAGCATTTT. Translated: CASNRQGGKGQPQHF. The whole variable domain, filled in from reference TRBV28 and TRBJ1-5, reads DVKVTQSSRYLVKRTGEKVFLECVQDMDHENMFWYRQDPGLGLRLIYFSYDVKMKEKGDIPEGYSVSREKKERFSLILESASTNQTSMYLCASNRQGGKGQPQHFGDGTRLSIL.

V usage is TRBV6-2 or TRBV6-3 and J usage is TRBJ2-5; weak D call: TRBD1 (6 bases). CDR1 MNHEY and CDR2 SVGEGT come from the germline V gene. The CDR3 consists of 12 residues. V lost 5 bases and J lost 3, with 7 bases in between. The CDR3 nucleotides read TGTGCCAGCAGTCCAGGGGAAGAGACCCAGTACTTC. Its translation: CASSPGEETQYF.

V usage is TRBV27 and J usage is TRBJ2-1, with a weak D call TRBD2 (7 bases). Trimming removed 3 bases from V and 8 bases from J, with 17 bases in between. The germline gives CDR1 MNHEY, CDR2 SMNVEV (reference sequence). The CDR3 totals 15 residues. CDR3 sequence reads: CASSFVSGGGDEQFF. CDR3 sequence (DNA): TGTGCCAGCAGTTTCGTAAGTGGAGGGGGGGATGAGCAGTTCTTC.

This chain connects TRBV19 to TRBJ1-1; D unresolved. This CDR3 contains 15 residues. Trimming cost V 4 bases and J 2 bases, with 14 bases left between them. Germline CDR1 reads LNHDA; CDR2 reads SQIVND (reference sequence). Here the CDR3 reads CASSTGGGYNTEAFF. The CDR3 DNA is TGTGCCAGTAGTACCGGAGGAGGGTATAACACTGAAGCTTTCTTT.

The chain is built from TRBV19 and TRBJ1-5; 7 bases agree with TRBD1. Unmatched junction bases numbered 2, after V lost 7 bases and J lost 2 bases. Per the germline V gene, CDR1 is LNHDA and CDR2 is SQIVND (reference sequence). The CDR3 runs to 13 residues. CDR3 loop: CASTTGGNQPQHF. The CDR3 DNA is TGTGCCAGTACCACAGGGGGCAATCAGCCCCAGCATTTT.

The count of this clone is one. The V and J genes are TRBV6-5 and TRBJ1-1; D gene uncertain. This CDR3 has 13 residues. Trimming shortened V by 7 bases and J by 0 bases, and 9 bases separated the two germline ends. CDR1 is MNHEY and CDR2 is SVGAGI in the germline V gene. The CDR3 DNA reads TGTGCCAGCACCACCAGGTTGAACACTGAAGCTTTCTTT. This gives the protein CASTTRLNTEAFF.

The chain joins TRBV6-2 or TRBV6-3 to TRBJ2-1; 8 bases line up with TRBD2. The CDR3 runs 14 residues. The germline CDR1 and CDR2 sequences are MNHEY and SVGEGT. The trim removed 3 bases at V and 3 bases at J, leaving 1 base unmatched. CDR3 nucleotide sequence: TGTGCCAGCAGTTATAGCGGGGACTACAATGAGCAGTTCTTC. This translates into CASSYSGDYNEQFF.

This chain connects TRBV7-2 to TRBJ1-6; TRBD1 might be the D (5 bases). The CDR3 is made up of 18 amino acids. V lost 0 bases, J lost 11 bases, and 23 bases lay in between. Germline CDR1 is SGHTA and CDR2 is FQGNSA. DNA of the CDR3: TGTGCCAGCAGCTTAGCCCCTGGGGGTGGAGGGATGGTTACACCCCTCCACTTT. Translating gives CASSLAPGGGGMVTPLHF.

The chain is built from TRBV6-5 and TRBJ1-5, with a tentative D call TRBD1 (5 bases). The CDR3 loop spans 14 amino acids. Trimming took off 6 bases at V and 1 base at J, with 10 bases between the two ends. Germline V gives CDR1 MNHEY, CDR2 SVGAGI. The DNA of the CDR3 is TGTGCCAGCAGGCGGGGGATAAGCAATCAGCCCCAGCATTTT. It encodes CASRRGISNQPQHF.

This clone was counted a single time. This sequence joins TRBV3-1 (or the pseudogene TRBV3-2) and TRBJ2-7; D uncertain. The CDR3 runs 13 residues. Looked up from germline, CDR1 is LGHDT and CDR2 is YNNKEL (reference sequence). Trimming left V 1 base short and J 4 bases short, with 8 bases between. The CDR3 sequence is CASSQVTRYEQYF. CDR3 DNA sequence: TGTGCCAGCAGCCAAGTAACGAGGTACGAGCAGTACTTC.